Each of the 5 T cell receptor beta chains below was sequenced from the same sample in a study of tumor-infiltrating lymphocytes in primary liver carcinoma (dated by TCRdb to 2016 to 2017). Data came from an Illumina HiSeq 2500. TCRbeta-specific cDNA was reverse-transcribed from approximately 500 ng total RNA using a constant-region primer and ProtoScript II reverse transcriptase. The TCRbeta libraries were prepared through three rounds of nested multiplex PCR following a slightly modified ARM-PCR procedure. Each of the first two PCR rounds ran for nine to ten cycles and used multiplex TRBV1-TRBV30 forward primers together with a Cbeta reverse primer. The public reads were quality trimmed at Q25 with fastp and then assembled into clones with MiXCR by TCRdb, keeping productive beta chains. Each CDR3 protein appears once, grouped with its most common genes and DNA. Here the sample has about 110,000 distinct CDR3 sequences; approximately 80% occur a single time. The ten largest account for around 21% of the sample.

Total RNA and DNA were co-extracted from about 19-30 mg of bulk tissue with the AllPrep DNA/RNA mini kit, without cell sorting. Sample: liver tumor tissue from sampling region 3. The cell subset or site label for this specimen denotes: tumor region T3, left-lateral pole. These receptors all come from a man aged 40-49 years with primary liver carcinoma and hepatitis B virus infection.

Regarding this clonotype: An end of the junction does not agree with germline; a read error may underlie this. The J gene is TRBJ1-6, the V gene TRBV4-3, with a possible D match to TRBD1 (6 bases). Per germline, CDR1 LGHNA and CDR2 YSLEER. This CDR3 region has 20 residues. The CDR3 DNA reads as TGCGTCAGCACCCAAGATCTCCAAGGGCAGGGGTCGTCCTATAATTCACCCCTTCACTTT. Translation: CVSTQDLQGQGSSYNSPLHF.

Remarks on this clonotype: The junction does not match germline at one end; this may be a read error. The chain links TRBV29-1 to TRBJ2-2; 8 bases align to TRBD2. The CDR3 is made up of 15 amino acids. Germline V gene data show CDR1 as SQVTM and CDR2 as ANQGSEA. The CDR3 sequence: CSVGTSAAKTGELFF. CDR3 sequence (DNA): TGTAGCGTTGGGACTAGTGCGGCGAAGACCGGGGAGCTGTTTTTT.

For this clonotype: Here the CDR3 omits its conserved ending phenylalanine or tryptophan, so a read error is the likely source. The gene calls are TRBV6-6 and TRBJ2-1, with D uncertain. Germline loops: CDR1 MNHNY, CDR2 SVGAGI (reference sequence). This CDR3 region has 13 residues. The CDR3 reads CASTSQSYNEQFL. The CDR3 DNA is TGTGCCAGCACGAGTCAGTCCTACAATGAACAGTTCCTC.

Note on this clonotype: A read error may be the cause here, since a much bigger clone is one base away. The chain couples TRBV6-6 to TRBJ2-7, with unresolved D. The CDR3 sequence is 13 residues long. Trimming took 4 bases from V and 6 from J, leaving 13 bases between them. The germline gives CDR1 MNHNY, CDR2 SVGAGI (reference sequence). This CDR3 is CASSSETATEQYF. CDR3 DNA: TGTGCCAGCAGTTCCGAGACGGCCACCGAGCAGTACTTC.

Points on this clonotype: The junction departs from the called germline gene at one end, perhaps through a read error. The V and J genes are TRBV12-3 or TRBV12-4 and TRBJ2-7; D ambiguous. This CDR3 comprises 14 residues. The CDR3 DNA follows: TGTGCCATCAGCATCCCGAGACTCCCATACGAGCAGTGCTTC. Its translation is CAISIPRLPYEQCF.